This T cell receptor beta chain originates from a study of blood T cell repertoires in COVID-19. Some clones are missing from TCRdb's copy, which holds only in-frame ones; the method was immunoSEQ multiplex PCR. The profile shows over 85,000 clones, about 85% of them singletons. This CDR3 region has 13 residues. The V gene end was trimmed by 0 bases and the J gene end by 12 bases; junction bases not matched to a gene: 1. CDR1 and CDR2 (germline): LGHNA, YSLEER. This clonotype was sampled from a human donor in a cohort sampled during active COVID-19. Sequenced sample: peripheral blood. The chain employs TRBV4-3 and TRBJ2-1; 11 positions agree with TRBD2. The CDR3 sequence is CASSQELAGVQFF. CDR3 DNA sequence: TGCGCCAGCAGCCAAGAACTAGCGGGAGTGCAGTTCTTC.